This TCR beta chain was profiled in a study of T cell responses to AZD1222 COVID-19 vaccine. The study, taken as a whole, reports: Clonal diversity may have been underestimated, and the donors were mostly white British, with more females than males. There were vaccine-associated CD4 TCRs across spike, dominant at 160-218 and 743-854. Among spike-specific TCRs, nearly half reportedly target unmutated variant regions.

TCRdb keeps only in-frame clones here, not all; method: immunoSEQ multiplex PCR. The data hold about 150,000 clones, with roughly nine tenths observed a single time. V lost 0 bases to trimming and J lost 1 base, with 7 bases between them. In germline, CDR1 is SGDLS, CDR2 YYNGEE. CDR3 size: 15 residues. A note on this clone: Its antigen remains unidentified.

The sequence derives from an adult in good health. The sequencing here drew on peripheral blood, taken on day 0 of AZD1222 vaccination. The V gene is TRBV9, the J gene TRBJ2-2; D is uncertain. In DNA form, the CDR3 reads TGTGCCAGCAGCGTAGTGGGTCGGAACACCGGGGAGCTGTTTTTT. This translates into CASSVVGRNTGELFF.